The TCR beta chain described here comes from a study of spatial heterogeneity in lung cancer. TCRdb re-called the 5' RACE reads through MiXCR, storing one row per CDR3 protein. The repertoire holds about 36,000 distinct CDR3 sequences, with 6% to 9.5% as singletons. This clonotype has at least ten counts. The antigen remains unidentified. Regarding time point: blood at routine non-recurrence follow-up after resection. Overall study results and limits: There were more appearances of ubiquitous expanded tumor TCRs in blood at resection than at follow-up.

This CDR3 is built from 14 residues. CDR1 and CDR2 (germline): DFQATT, SNEGSKA (reference sequence). V lost 8 bases and J lost 5; bases outside the gene matches: 14. V gene TRBV20-1 combines with J gene TRBJ1-1, with TRBD1 identical over 7 bases. The sequence came from a male donor with early-stage non-small cell lung cancer. The sequencing used PBMCs, collected at follow-up. CDR3 in DNA: TGCAGTACCAACACAGGGGCGGTGGATACTGAAGCTTTCTTT. Its protein is CSTNTGAVDTEAFF.